The clone carrying this T cell receptor beta chain has a handful of counts. Its target is unknown. The entry originates in a study of cytomegalovirus exposure and HLA in healthy donors. Study conclusions and caveats: There were reportedly fewer N-insertions in an Asian-associated ancestry cluster than the approximately 600-donor mean, in a later analysis.

The PCR had 60 Vbeta and 13 Jbeta primers. Repertoires were generated with immunoSEQ multiplex PCR, while TCRdb's copy carries only in-frame clones and drops some. The sample contains about 200,000 clones, under 90% of which appear only once. The receptor's source is a boy aged 2 to 10 in good health and CMV-seronegative. The sample was PBMCs.

CDR3 loop: CASSCRDRDVTDTQYF. CDR3 bases: TGTGCCAGCAGTTGTCGGGACAGGGATGTTACAGATACGCAGTATTTT. The rearrangement uses TRBV6-4 and TRBJ2-3; 9 bases are shared with TRBD1. Germline CDR1 MRHNA, CDR2 SNTAGT. The CDR3 contains 16 residues. The ends lost 5 bases at V and 3 bases at J; junction bases unmatched: 9.